This record covers a single T cell receptor (beta chain). The sample holds many counts of this clonotype. Its antigen target is currently unknown. One base away there is no much larger clone; base qualities are not given. These data belong to a study of response to subunit inactivated influenza vaccine (dated by TCRdb to between 2017 and 2018). With respect to the entire study: To follow how T cells responded to a trivalent subunit inactivated influenza vaccine, the researchers relied on deep quantitative profiling of the T cell receptor repertoire. Results and caveats for the whole study, not just this receptor: The authors proposed that each seasonal influenza vaccination may bring in only a limited number of new T cells.

Reading the germline V gene (reference sequence) gives CDR1 LGHDT and CDR2 YNNKEL. Trimming at the junction amounts to 6 bases on V and 1 base on J, and the germline ends lie 11 bases apart. From cysteine to phenylalanine, the CDR3 is 14 amino acids long. Only the CDR3 part of the read is kept: 42 bases, read in frame from the first base. To prepare the library, RT-PCR was applied. TCRdb lists the instrument as Illumina HiSeq 2500. TCRdb handled the public reads itself, with Q25 trimming in fastp and clone calling in MiXCR, and kept productive beta chains. Each entry is one CDR3 protein sequence, shown with its most common DNA and genes. Present in this sample are roughly 500,000 distinct CDR3 sequences, 15% to 20% of which were seen just once. The leading ten clones occupy less than 4% of the sample.

The receptor was isolated from a man aged 45 to 70 who received an inactivated influenza vaccine. Donor details come from another sample of the same person, matched by shared clones. This receptor chain uses TRBV3-1 and TRBJ2-3; TRBD2 is a possible D gene, resting on 5 matching bases. Material: CD4+ T cells sorted from PBMCs, obtained less than 30 months after vaccination. For the CDR3, the sequence is CASRARGGTDTQYF. The nucleotide sequence reads TGTGCCAGCAGGGCACGGGGTGGCACAGATACGCAGTATTTT.